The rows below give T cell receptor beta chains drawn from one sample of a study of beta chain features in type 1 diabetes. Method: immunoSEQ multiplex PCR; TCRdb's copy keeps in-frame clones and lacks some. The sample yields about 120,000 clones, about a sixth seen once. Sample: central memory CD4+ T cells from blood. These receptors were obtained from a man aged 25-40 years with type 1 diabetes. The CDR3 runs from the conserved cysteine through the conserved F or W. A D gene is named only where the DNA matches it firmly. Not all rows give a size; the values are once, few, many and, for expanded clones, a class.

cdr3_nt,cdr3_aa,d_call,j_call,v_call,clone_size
TGTGCCTGGAGCCAAGGGAGGGTTGGAGATCAGCCCCAGCATTTT,CAWSQGRVGDQPQHF,NA,TRBJ1-5,TRBV30,NA
TGTGCCAGCAGCACCGGGACAGGGGGCAATGAGCAGTTCTTC,CASSTGTGGNEQFF,TRBD1,TRBJ2-1,TRBV7-6,few
TGCAGCGTTGGGACAGGGGCCGGCTATGGCTACACCTTC,CSVGTGAGYGYTF,TRBD1,TRBJ1-2,TRBV29-1,few
TGTGCCAGCGGGGAGGAGGCGGGTGGCTACACCTTC,CASGEEAGGYTF,NA,TRBJ1-2,TRBV2,NA
TGCGCCAGCAGCGATGGACCGAACCAAGATACGCAGTATTTT,CASSDGPNQDTQYF,NA,TRBJ2-3,TRBV5-1,few
TGTGCCAGCAGCCTAGGACAGGGGAACTATGGCTACACCTTC,CASSLGQGNYGYTF,TRBD1,TRBJ1-2,TRBV9,NA
TGCGCCAGCAGCCAAGCGTCAGGGGCGGCTTTCTTT,CASSQASGAAFF,NA,TRBJ1-1,TRBV7-2,NA
TGTGCCAGCCGGGACAGGGTGGTCTACGAGCAGTACTTC,CASRDRVVYEQYF,TRBD1,TRBJ2-7,TRBV28,many
TGCGCCAGCAGCCCGCGGACTAGCGGGGTGAGGGGCAATGAGCAGTTCTTC,CASSPRTSGVRGNEQFF,TRBD2,TRBJ2-1,TRBV5-1,NA
TGTGCCTGGACACGCGACAGGGGATTCCAAGAGACCCAGTACTTC,CAWTRDRGFQETQYF,TRBD1,TRBJ2-5,TRBV30,NA
TGTGCCAGCTCACCAAGGGAGGAGCTGTTTTTT,CASSPREELFF,NA,TRBJ2-2,TRBV18,many
TGCAGCGTTGAACCGCAGGGAGGAGAGACCCAGTACTTC,CSVEPQGGETQYF,NA,TRBJ2-5,TRBV29-1,many
TGCGCCAGCAGCGCAGGACAGGGTGCCTACACCTTC,CASSAGQGAYTF,TRBD1,TRBJ1-2,TRBV5-1,few
TGTGCCAGCAGCTGGGGCGGGGATGTTCGCTACAATGAGCAGTTCTTC,CASSWGGDVRYNEQFF,NA,TRBJ2-1,TRBV5-4,many
TGTGCCAGCAGCTTACGTTCGGCAGGGCCAGAGACCCAGTACTTC,CASSLRSAGPETQYF,NA,TRBJ2-5,TRBV7-2,NA
TGTGCCAGCAGCCTGGAGGGTTATGGCTACACCTTC,CASSLEGYGYTF,NA,TRBJ1-2,TRBV5-5,few
TGCAGCGTTGAAGAAATAGGGGACAGGGTCTACGAGCAGTACTTC,CSVEEIGDRVYEQYF,TRBD1,TRBJ2-7,TRBV29-1,few
TGTGCCAGCAGCCCTTATGGGGCTGGTAATGAAAAACTGTTTTTT,CASSPYGAGNEKLFF,NA,TRBJ1-4,TRBV14,NA
TGCAGCGGCCCGGGACAGGGCTACGAGCAGTACTTC,CSGPGQGYEQYF,TRBD1,TRBJ2-7,TRBV29-1,NA
TGTGCCAGCAGTTCCCCGAACACCGGGGAGCTGTTTTTT,CASSSPNTGELFF,NA,TRBJ2-2,TRBV7-2,NA
TGTGCCAGCAGTAAGTCGGGACAGACATACAATGAGCAGTTCTTC,CASSKSGQTYNEQFF,TRBD1,TRBJ2-1,TRBV6-5,NA
TGTGCCAGCAGTTTAATTGGGCAGCCTATCGATTCACCCCTCCACTTT,CASSLIGQPIDSPLHF,NA,TRBJ1-6,TRBV28,NA
TGTGCCAGCAGCTTAACTGCAGAACACGAGCAGTACTTC,CASSLTAEHEQYF,NA,TRBJ2-7,TRBV7-3,few
TGTGCCAGCAAGGTGGGGGCGATTGATAGCTACACCTTC,CASKVGAIDSYTF,NA,TRBJ1-2,TRBV6-7,NA
TGTGCCAGCACCTTATTCAAAGGACTGGGCGGGGAGCTGTTTTTT,CASTLFKGLGGELFF,NA,TRBJ2-2,TRBV7-2,few
TGTGCCAGCTCACCACCGGGACAGGGAGTCAATGAGCAGTTCTTC,CASSPPGQGVNEQFF,TRBD1,TRBJ2-1,TRBV18,few
TGTGCCAGCAGCGTAATGGCAGGGCTCTCTGGAAACACCATATATTTT,CASSVMAGLSGNTIYF,NA,TRBJ1-3,TRBV9,few
TGTGCCAGCAGCCCCCCAGGATCCGTCAGCGGAGATACGCAGTATTTT,CASSPPGSVSGDTQYF,NA,TRBJ2-3,TRBV11-2,NA
TGCGCCAGCAGCCAAGGTGTGCCCTTGATGACAGATACGCAGTATTTT,CASSQGVPLMTDTQYF,NA,TRBJ2-3,TRBV4-1,few
TGTGCCAGCAGTGGGACAGATGAAAAACTGTTTTTT,CASSGTDEKLFF,NA,TRBJ1-4,TRBV2,NA
TGTGCCAGCTCTCCCGGACAGGGGCGAGATACGCAGTATTTT,CASSPGQGRDTQYF,TRBD1,TRBJ2-3,TRBV18,NA
TGCGCCAGCAGCGTGGGACAGGGTTTTGGCTACACCTTC,CASSVGQGFGYTF,TRBD1,TRBJ1-2,TRBV4-3,few
TGCGCCAGCAGCCAAGGAGGCGGGACAGGGTTCTACGAGCAGTACTTC,CASSQGGGTGFYEQYF,TRBD1,TRBJ2-7,TRBV4-1,NA
TGCGCCAGCAGCCACCGGGGGGGCGGGGAGACCCAGTACTTC,CASSHRGGGETQYF,TRBD2,TRBJ2-5,TRBV4-1,few
TGCAGCGTGGGGGACAGCGTCAACTATGGCTACACCTTC,CSVGDSVNYGYTF,TRBD1,TRBJ1-2,TRBV29-1,NA
TGTGCCAGCAGTCCCTCGACAGAGTGGTTCTTC,CASSPSTEWFF,NA,TRBJ2-1,TRBV6-5,few
TGCAGCGGGAACAAACAGGGTACTGAAGCTTTCTTT,CSGNKQGTEAFF,NA,TRBJ1-1,TRBV29-1,few
TGTGCCAGCAGCCCGGGGGGGCCCGAGACCCAGTACTTC,CASSPGGPETQYF,TRBD2,TRBJ2-5,TRBV11-3,once
TGTGCTACAGGGCAGGGGCGAATAAATGAGCAGTTCTTC,CATGQGRINEQFF,NA,TRBJ2-1,TRBV10-3,few
TGCGCCAGCAGCCCGACACCGGACAGTTACTCTGGGGCCAACGTCCTGACTTTC,CASSPTPDSYSGANVLTF,NA,TRBJ2-6,TRBV5-1,many
TGTGCCAGCAGCGTAGGCTTCAATGAGCAGTTCTTC,CASSVGFNEQFF,NA,TRBJ2-1,TRBV9,NA
TGTGCCAGCAGTTTGACAGGGATGAACACTGAAGCTTTCTTT,CASSLTGMNTEAFF,TRBD1,TRBJ1-1,TRBV6-1,few
TGTGCCTGGAATCGGCAGTCCCAAGAGACCCAGTACTTC,CAWNRQSQETQYF,NA,TRBJ2-5,TRBV30,few
TGCAGCGTGACCGGCGTTAGCGGAGTGGTGGAGACCCAGTACTTC,CSVTGVSGVVETQYF,NA,TRBJ2-5,TRBV29-1,NA
TGTGCCAGCAGCGTAGGGACTAGGGGTGTCGATGAGCAGTTCTTC,CASSVGTRGVDEQFF,TRBD2,TRBJ2-1,TRBV9,NA
TGTGCCAGTAGTATTCAGGGCCGGAACACTGAAGCTTTCTTT,CASSIQGRNTEAFF,NA,TRBJ1-1,TRBV19,few
TGTGCCACCAGCAGAGACTTCGGACTAGGGAACAATGAGCAGTTCTTC,CATSRDFGLGNNEQFF,TRBD2,TRBJ2-1,TRBV15,few
TGTGCCAGCAGTCGGGGAAGGGAAACAAACTATGGCTACACCTTC,CASSRGRETNYGYTF,NA,TRBJ1-2,TRBV9,few
TGTGCCAGCAGCCCCACTCCCGGAGCCCACGAGCAGTACTTC,CASSPTPGAHEQYF,NA,TRBJ2-7,TRBV7-2,NA
TGCGCCAGCAGTCTATGTAATCGACAGGGGGATCGAGAGACCCAGTACTTC,CASSLCNRQGDRETQYF,TRBD1,TRBJ2-5,TRBV23-1,NA
TGTGCCAGTTCCCCCGGGGACTCTGGGGCCAACGTCCTGACTTTC,CASSPGDSGANVLTF,NA,TRBJ2-6,TRBV19,few
TGTGCCAGCAGTTACTCGAGTGGTCGATCTTCTAGCTACACCTTC,CASSYSSGRSSSYTF,NA,TRBJ1-2,TRBV6-6,few
TGTGCCAGCAGCTTAAGTTCCCAAGAGACCCAGTACTTC,CASSLSSQETQYF,NA,TRBJ2-5,TRBV7-2,few
TGTGCCTGGAGTCCAACAGCTAACTATGGCTACACCTTC,CAWSPTANYGYTF,NA,TRBJ1-2,TRBV30,NA
TGTGCCAGCAGCTTTAACTTGTACAATGAGCAGTTCTTC,CASSFNLYNEQFF,NA,TRBJ2-1,TRBV5-6,NA
TGCGCCAGCAGCTTGGCTGAAGTCGACTCGGCCAACGTCCTGACTTTC,CASSLAEVDSANVLTF,NA,TRBJ2-6,TRBV5-1,NA
TGCGCCAGCAGTCAATTCGTACAGGGTGGAGGACACACAGATACGCAGTATTTT,CASSQFVQGGGHTDTQYF,NA,TRBJ2-3,TRBV23-1,NA
TGCGCCAGCAGCCGGACAGGGGAGCTTTACAATGAGCAGTTCTTC,CASSRTGELYNEQFF,TRBD1,TRBJ2-1,TRBV5-1,NA
TGCAGCGTTGTCGTGGCTGGGGCCAACGTCCTGACTTTC,CSVVVAGANVLTF,NA,TRBJ2-6,TRBV29-1,NA
TGTGCCAGCAGAGGGACAGGGGTTCGCGAAAAACTGTTTTTT,CASRGTGVREKLFF,TRBD1,TRBJ1-4,TRBV6-5,few